This is a list of T cell receptor beta chains from one sample in a study of cytomegalovirus exposure and HLA in healthy donors. Assay used: immunoSEQ multiplex PCR; TCRdb lists only in-frame clones, some missing. The table records about 120,000 clones, 15% to 17% of them present only once. The specimen was PBMCs. The receptors shown here come from a woman aged 18-29 years in good health and CMV-seronegative. CDR3s include the opening cysteine and the closing phenylalanine or tryptophan. Each record gives: D gene, clone size, J gene, V gene, CDR3 DNA, CDR3 protein. The D gene is left open where the match is weak. The size field is filled for only some rows; it gives once, few, many or a size class.

d_gene: NA; abundance: many; j_gene: TRBJ2-1; v_gene: TRBV28; CDR3nt: TGTGCCAGCAGTCCCCTCGACCTGGGAGGCGATGAGCAGTTCTTC; CDR3aa: CASSPLDLGGDEQFF
d_gene: TRBD1; abundance: NA; j_gene: TRBJ1-1; v_gene: TRBV6-6; CDR3nt: TGTGCCAGCAGCCGGGGGACAGGGGGGAACACTGAAGCTTTCTTT; CDR3aa: CASSRGTGGNTEAFF
d_gene: NA; abundance: few; j_gene: TRBJ2-7; v_gene: TRBV20-1; CDR3nt: TGCAGTGCTGCACCACCCAGCGAGCAGTACTTC; CDR3aa: CSAAPPSEQYF
d_gene: NA; abundance: NA; j_gene: TRBJ2-2; v_gene: TRBV28; CDR3nt: TGTGCCAGCAGTTTATATCACAGGGTGACCGGGGAGCTGTTTTTT; CDR3aa: CASSLYHRVTGELFF
d_gene: TRBD2; abundance: few; j_gene: TRBJ2-7; v_gene: TRBV7-2; CDR3nt: TGTGCCAGCAGCCCGGACGGACTAGCGGGCCGATACGAGCAGTACTTC; CDR3aa: CASSPDGLAGRYEQYF
d_gene: TRBD1; abundance: few; j_gene: TRBJ2-7; v_gene: TRBV27; CDR3nt: TGTGCCAGCAGTTTATCGCGGACAGGGCAGTACGGGCAGTACTTC; CDR3aa: CASSLSRTGQYGQYF
d_gene: NA; abundance: NA; j_gene: TRBJ1-1; v_gene: TRBV7-9; CDR3nt: TGTGCCAGCAGCCCGGACAGAGTGAACACTGAAGCTTTCTTT; CDR3aa: CASSPDRVNTEAFF
d_gene: TRBD1; abundance: few; j_gene: TRBJ2-7; v_gene: TRBV5-4; CDR3nt: TGTGCCAGCAGTAGGACAGGCCAGGAGCAGTACTTC; CDR3aa: CASSRTGQEQYF
d_gene: NA; abundance: NA; j_gene: TRBJ2-1; v_gene: TRBV7-2; CDR3nt: TGTGCCAGCAGCTTACTGGGACAACGCTACAATGAGCAGTTCTTC; CDR3aa: CASSLLGQRYNEQFF
d_gene: TRBD2; abundance: NA; j_gene: TRBJ2-7; v_gene: TRBV7-8; CDR3nt: TGTGCCAGCAGCTCACTTCCTAGCGGAAAAACCTACGAGCAGTACTTC; CDR3aa: CASSSLPSGKTYEQYF
d_gene: TRBD2; abundance: NA; j_gene: TRBJ2-5; v_gene: TRBV5-4; CDR3nt: TGTGCCAGCAGCTACCCAGCGGGAGAGACGCCCGGGACCCAGTACTTC; CDR3aa: CASSYPAGETPGTQYF
d_gene: NA; abundance: NA; j_gene: TRBJ1-5; v_gene: TRBV11-2; CDR3nt: TGTGCCAGCAGCTTAGGTGGGGAGGCCAATCAGCCCCAGCATTTT; CDR3aa: CASSLGGEANQPQHF
d_gene: TRBD1; abundance: few; j_gene: TRBJ2-7; v_gene: TRBV7-9; CDR3nt: TGTGCCAGCAGCTTAGGGGCTGGGACAGGGACCTACGAGCAGTACTTC; CDR3aa: CASSLGAGTGTYEQYF
d_gene: TRBD2; abundance: many; j_gene: TRBJ2-3; v_gene: TRBV5-6; CDR3nt: TGTGCCAGCAGGTCGGGACTAGCGGTCACAGATACGCAGTATTTT; CDR3aa: CASRSGLAVTDTQYF
d_gene: TRBD2; abundance: few; j_gene: TRBJ2-7; v_gene: TRBV7-6; CDR3nt: TGTGCCAGCAGCCAGACTAGCGGCTACGAGCAGTACTTC; CDR3aa: CASSQTSGYEQYF
d_gene: NA; abundance: NA; j_gene: TRBJ2-5; v_gene: TRBV6-5; CDR3nt: TGTGCCAGCAGCCCGGCCCAGGACACTCCGGAGACCCAGTACTTC; CDR3aa: CASSPAQDTPETQYF
d_gene: NA; abundance: NA; j_gene: TRBJ2-7; v_gene: TRBV28; CDR3nt: TGTGCCAGCAGGACAGACCATTCCCCCTACGAGCAGTACTTC; CDR3aa: CASRTDHSPYEQYF
d_gene: TRBD1; abundance: few; j_gene: TRBJ2-7; v_gene: TRBV7-9; CDR3nt: TGTGCCAGCAGCTTTGGGGGTGGACAGGGAGAAAACGAGCAGTACTTC; CDR3aa: CASSFGGGQGENEQYF